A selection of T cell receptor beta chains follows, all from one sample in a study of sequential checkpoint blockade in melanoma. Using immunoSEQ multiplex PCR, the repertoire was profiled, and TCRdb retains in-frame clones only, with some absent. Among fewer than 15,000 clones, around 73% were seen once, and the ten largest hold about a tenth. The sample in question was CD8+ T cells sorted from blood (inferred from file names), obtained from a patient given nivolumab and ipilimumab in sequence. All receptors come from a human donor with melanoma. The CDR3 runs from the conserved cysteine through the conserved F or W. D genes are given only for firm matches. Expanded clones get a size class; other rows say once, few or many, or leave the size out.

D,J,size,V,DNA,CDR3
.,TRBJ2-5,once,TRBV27,TGTGCCAGCAGTTTATTGGTGGGCCGAGAGCAGTACTTC,CASSLLVGREQYF
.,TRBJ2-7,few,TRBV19,TGTGCCAGTAGTATAGGTGGAGGGTACGAGCAGTACTTC,CASSIGGGYEQYF
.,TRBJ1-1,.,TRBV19,TGTGCCAGTACCCCACATCGCATGAACACTGAAGCTTTCTTT,CASTPHRMNTEAFF
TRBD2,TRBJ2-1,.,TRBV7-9,TGTGCCAGCAGCCTGCGGACTAGCGGGAGATTTGAGCAGTTCTTC,CASSLRTSGRFEQFF
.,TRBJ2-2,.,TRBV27,TGTGCCAGCAGCCCTTGGGCAGAGAACACCGGGGAGCTGTTTTTT,CASSPWAENTGELFF
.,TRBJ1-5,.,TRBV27,TGTGCCAGCAGTTCCTCAGGGGACCCTAGCAATCAGCCCCAGCATTTT,CASSSSGDPSNQPQHF
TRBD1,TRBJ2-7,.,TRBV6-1,TGTGCCAGCAGTCCCCGGACAGGGCTCTCCTACGAGCAGTACTTC,CASSPRTGLSYEQYF
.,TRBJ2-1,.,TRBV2,TGTGCCAGCTGGAGAGCAACTAGCTATGAGCAGTTCTTC,CASWRATSYEQFF
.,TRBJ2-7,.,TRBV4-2,TGTGCCAGCAGCAACGGACTAATGGAGCAGTACTTC,CASSNGLMEQYF
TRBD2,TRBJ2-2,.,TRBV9,TGTGCCAGCAGCGCCGATATGGGGGGAACTAGCGCCTCGAACACCGGGGAGCTGTTTTTT,CASSADMGGTSASNTGELFF
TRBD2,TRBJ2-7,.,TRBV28,TGTGCCAGCAGTTTACCCTTCATGGGACTAGCGGCCTACGAGCAGTACTTC,CASSLPFMGLAAYEQYF
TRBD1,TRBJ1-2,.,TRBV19,TGTGCCAGTAGGAACGGACAGGGACTTAACTATGGCTACACCTTC,CASRNGQGLNYGYTF
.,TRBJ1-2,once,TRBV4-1,TGCGCCAGCAGCCAAGTGTCGTCAGGGACTAACTATGGCTACACCTTC,CASSQVSSGTNYGYTF
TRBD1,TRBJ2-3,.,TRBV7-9,TGTGCCAGCAGCCCTCAGGGGGCAGATACGCAGTATTTT,CASSPQGADTQYF
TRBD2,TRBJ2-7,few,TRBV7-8,TGTGCCAGCAGCTGGCTAGCGGGAAGCTCCTACGAGCAGTACTTC,CASSWLAGSSYEQYF
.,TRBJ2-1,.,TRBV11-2,TGTGCCAGCAGCCCGGGGAGGGGGTACTCTAATGAGCAGTTCTTC,CASSPGRGYSNEQFF
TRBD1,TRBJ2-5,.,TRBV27,TGTGCCAGCAGGGGGACAGGGGAAGAGACCCAGTACTTC,CASRGTGEETQYF
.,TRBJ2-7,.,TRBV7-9,TGTGCCAGCAGCACCCACAGCGGCGGGACCTCCTACGAGCAGTACTTC,CASSTHSGGTSYEQYF
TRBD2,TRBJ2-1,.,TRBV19,TGTGCCAGTAGTAGTGGGACAGGGAGAGGGCTAGCGGGAGGGCCACCAATAATTGAGCAGTTCTTC,CASSSGTGRGLAGGPPIIEQFF
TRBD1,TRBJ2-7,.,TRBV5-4,TGTGCCAGCAGCTCCGGGGACAGGGGGTTCGAGCAGTACTTC,CASSSGDRGFEQYF
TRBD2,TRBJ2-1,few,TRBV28,TGTGCCAGCAGTTTACCCGGACTAGTTGAGCAGTTCTTC,CASSLPGLVEQFF
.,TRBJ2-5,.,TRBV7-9,TGTGCCAGCAGCACCGAGGGCAGCCAAGAGACCCAGTACTTC,CASSTEGSQETQYF
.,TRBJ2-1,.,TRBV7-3,TGTGCCAGCAGCCCCACGGGAGCGACCTCCTACAATGAGCAGTTCTTC,CASSPTGATSYNEQFF
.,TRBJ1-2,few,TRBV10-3,TGTGCCATCAGTGAGTCGGCGAGGACAGATGGCTACACCTTC,CAISESARTDGYTF
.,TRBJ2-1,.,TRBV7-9,TGTGCCAGCAGCCCGGTAAGGGGCAATGAGCAGTTCTTC,CASSPVRGNEQFF
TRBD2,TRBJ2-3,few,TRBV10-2,TGCGCCAGCTTGGGACTATACCCCACAGATACGCAGTATTTT,CASLGLYPTDTQYF
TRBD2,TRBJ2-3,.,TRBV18,TGTGCCAGCTCACCACTGCTAGCGGTTAGCACAGATACGCAGTATTTT,CASSPLLAVSTDTQYF
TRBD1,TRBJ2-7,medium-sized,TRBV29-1,TGCAGCGTCCGGGACAGTGCCTACGAGCAGTACTTC,CSVRDSAYEQYF
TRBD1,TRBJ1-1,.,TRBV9,TGTGCCAGCAGCACAGGGTCAGGGGGGACTGAAGCTTTCTTT,CASSTGSGGTEAFF
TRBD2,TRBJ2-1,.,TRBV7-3,TGTGCCAGCAGCTTAAATCTAGCGGGGTACAATGAGCAGTTCTTC,CASSLNLAGYNEQFF
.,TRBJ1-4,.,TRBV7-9,TGTGCCAGCAGCTTCGGAGGGAGGAATGAAAAACTGTTTTTT,CASSFGGRNEKLFF
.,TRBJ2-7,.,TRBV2,TGTGCCAGCAGTGAAAGTCAGGTCTACGAGCAGTACTTC,CASSESQVYEQYF
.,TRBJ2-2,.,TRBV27,TGTGCCAGCAGTTTAGTCAAGGGGCGAACGGTGTTTTTT,CASSLVKGRTVFF
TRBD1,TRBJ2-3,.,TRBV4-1,TGCGCCAGCAGCCAAGTTCGACAGGGGCCCACAGATACGCAGTATTTT,CASSQVRQGPTDTQYF
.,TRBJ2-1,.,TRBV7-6,TGTGCCAGCAGCTTAGCAGGGGGTAAGCAGTTCTTC,CASSLAGGKQFF
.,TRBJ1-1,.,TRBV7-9,TGTGCCAGCAGCCTGGGAGGGGGGCGCACTGAAGCTTTCTTT,CASSLGGGRTEAFF
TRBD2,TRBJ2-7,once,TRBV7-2,TGTGCCAGCAGCTTATTTAGCGGGAGGGCCGTTTACGAGCAGTACTTC,CASSLFSGRAVYEQYF
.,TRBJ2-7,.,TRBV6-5,TGTGCCAGCAGTTACTCGGAGGGCTTGGCCTACGAGCAGTACTTC,CASSYSEGLAYEQYF
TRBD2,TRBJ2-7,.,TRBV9,TGTGCCAGCAGCGTAGGAGCGGGAGCCTACGAGCAGTACTTC,CASSVGAGAYEQYF
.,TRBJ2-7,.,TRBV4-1,TGCGCCAGCAGCCAAGATGTTCGGGACATACCCTCCTACGAGCAGTACTTC,CASSQDVRDIPSYEQYF
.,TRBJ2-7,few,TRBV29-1,TGCAGCGTCGAGACAGGCCGCGGTGGGTACGAGCAGTACTTC,CSVETGRGGYEQYF
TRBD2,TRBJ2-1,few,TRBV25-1,TGTGCCAGCAGTGATTTAGTGCGGGAGGGAGCCTACAATGAGCAGTTCTTC,CASSDLVREGAYNEQFF
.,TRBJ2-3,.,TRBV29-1,TGCAGCGTTGAGTTACCAGTCTGGTTCTCAGATACGCAGTATTTT,CSVELPVWFSDTQYF
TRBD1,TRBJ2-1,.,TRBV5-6,TGTGCCAGCAGCTACACGGACAGGGTGAATGAGCAGTTCTTC,CASSYTDRVNEQFF
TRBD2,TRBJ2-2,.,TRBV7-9,TGTGCCAGCAGCTTAGAAGCGGGAGGATCCGGGGAGCTGTTTTTT,CASSLEAGGSGELFF
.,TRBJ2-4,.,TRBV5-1,TGCGCCAGCAGCCCCAAGGGGGGGGCCCTAAACATTCAGTACTTC,CASSPKGGALNIQYF
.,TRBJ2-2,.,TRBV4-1,TGCGCCAGCAGCCTCGTCCCCACCGGGGAGCTGTTTTTT,CASSLVPTGELFF
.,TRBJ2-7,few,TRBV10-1,TGCGCCAGCAGTGAAAACAGCTACGAGCAGTACTTC,CASSENSYEQYF
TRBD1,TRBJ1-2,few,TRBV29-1,TGCAGCGTTGAATGCCGGGACAGGGTAACCCCCCTTAACTATGGCTACACCTTC,CSVECRDRVTPLNYGYTF